A single sample is the source of the 2 T cell receptor beta chains below, sequenced in a study of human T cells and chemical hapten exposure. TCRdb re-called the 5' RACE reads through MiXCR, storing one row per CDR3 protein. The sample contains around 82,000 distinct CDR3 sequences, about 7.7% of which appear only once. Total RNA was isolated from whole blood that had not been fractionated. The receptors originated from a male donor in good health.

This clonotype was detected a few times. The chain recombines TRBV7-9 with TRBJ2-6; 7 nucleotides agree with TRBD1. Germline V gene lookup returns CDR1 SEHNR and CDR2 FQNEAQ (reference sequence). The CDR3 is 16 residues long. V shed 1 base, J shed 0 bases, and the junction held 0 bases outside the gene matches. CDR3 nucleotide sequence: TGTGCCAGCAGCTTAGGACAGGGCTCTGGGGCCAACGTCCTGACTTTC. Protein product: CASSLGQGSGANVLTF.

This clonotype came up a few times. The chain has TRBV7-8 and TRBJ1-4, with 8 bases aligning to TRBD1. Germline loops: CDR1 SGHVS, CDR2 FQNEAQ. This CDR3 has 15 amino acids. J was trimmed by 5 bases and V by 6 bases; bases with no gene match: 8. DNA of the CDR3: TGTGCCAGCAGGGATAGGGGACAGGCAAATGAAAAACTGTTTTTT. It yields the protein CASRDRGQANEKLFF.